This T cell receptor beta chain was sequenced for a study of graft-versus-host responses after intestinal transplantation. For this clone: Its target is unknown. The identical CDR3 is also encoded by other nucleotide sequences in the sample.

Germline loops: CDR1 SGHRS, CDR2 YFSETQ. Trimming removed 0 bases from V and 0 bases from J, with 5 bases in between. The CDR3 covers 14 residues. Sequencing was performed with immunoSEQ multiplex PCR; in TCRdb, only in-frame clones are kept and a portion is missing. The sample holds about 36,000 clones, roughly 94% seen once. The chain couples TRBV5-1 to TRBJ2-3; D uncertain. The receptor was derived from a human donor who was the organ donor for an intestinal transplant. Sample: unstimulated CD4+ T cells sorted from spleen or lymph node cells, taken before transplant. CDR3 amino acids: CASSLGASTDTQYF. CDR3 bases: TGCGCCAGCAGCTTGGGAGCTAGCACAGATACGCAGTATTTT.